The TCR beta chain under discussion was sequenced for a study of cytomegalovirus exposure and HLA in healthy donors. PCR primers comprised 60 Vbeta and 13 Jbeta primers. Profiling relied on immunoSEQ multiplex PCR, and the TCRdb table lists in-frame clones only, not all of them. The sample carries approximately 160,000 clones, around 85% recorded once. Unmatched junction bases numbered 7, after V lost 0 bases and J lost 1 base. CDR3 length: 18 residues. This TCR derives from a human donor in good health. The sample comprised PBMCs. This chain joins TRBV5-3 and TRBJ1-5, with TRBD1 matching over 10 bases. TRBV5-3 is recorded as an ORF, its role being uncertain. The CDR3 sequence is CARSLGDRGGHSNQPQHF. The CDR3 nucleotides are TGTGCCAGAAGCTTGGGGGACAGGGGCGGGCACAGCAATCAGCCCCAGCATTTT.